The 19 T cell receptor beta chains reported below all come from one sample, sequenced in a study of CD8+CD57+ T cells in acquired aplastic anemia. It was genomic DNA that served as the template for profiling TCR beta VDJ and CDR3. Each CDR3 protein gets one entry after TCRdb re-called the reads with MiXCR. This sample yields about 220,000 distinct CDR3 sequences, of which 34% are seen a single time; about 1.1% belongs to the top ten. Sequencing was done on a sample of sorted CD4+, CD8+, or CD8+CD57+ T cells (not recorded which) from PBMCs. All receptors derive from a human donor in good health, serving as a control.

This clonotype was observed many times. The rearrangement uses TRBV9 and TRBJ1-3; D perhaps matches TRBD1 (5 bases). Trimming removed 0 bases from V and 3 bases from J, with 10 bases in between. From germline, CDR1 is SGDLS and CDR2 YYNGEE. CDR3 length: 15 amino acids. CDR3 bases: TGTGCCAGCAGCGTAGGTCAGGGAAATGGAAACACCATATATTTT. The encoded protein is CASSVGQGNGNTIYF.

This chain joins TRBV7-3 and TRBJ2-7, with 12 bases aligning to TRBD2. From germline, CDR1 is SGHTA and CDR2 FQGTGA. With V trimmed by 5 bases and J by 3 bases, 5 bases remained unmatched. The CDR3 sequence is 15 residues long. CDR3: CASSPSSGGDYEQYF. As DNA, the CDR3 is TGTGCCAGCAGCCCTTCTAGCGGGGGGGACTACGAGCAGTACTTC.

This chain links TRBV2 with TRBJ2-3; 7 bases agree with TRBD1. V lost 4 bases and J lost 6; bases outside the gene matches: 4. There are 13 residues in the CDR3. Germline V CDR1 and CDR2: SNHLY, FYNNEI. CDR3 region: CASSVQTGDTQYF. In DNA form, the CDR3 reads TGTGCCAGCAGTGTACAGACAGGGGATACGCAGTATTTT.

Notes on this clonotype: A read error may be the cause here, since a much bigger clone is one base away. V is TRBV11-2 and J is TRBJ2-1, with unresolved D. CDR1 and CDR2 from the germline V gene are SGHAT and FQNNGV. The V and J ends lost 6 bases and 9 bases respectively, with 15 bases between them. The CDR3 extends over 13 amino acids. CDR3 nucleotide sequence: TGTGCCAGCAGAAGATTACTCGGAACTGAGCAGTTCTTC. Translation gives CASRRLLGTEQFF.

Worth noting for this clonotype: A much bigger clone sits one base away, suggesting this may be a read error. The gene calls are TRBV20-1 and TRBJ1-4; 7 nucleotides line up with TRBD1. Germline values: CDR1 DFQATT, CDR2 SNEGSKA (reference sequence). CDR3 length: 13 amino acids. The CDR3 is CGARQGVSEKLFF. The CDR3 bases are TGCGGTGCTAGACAGGGCGTCAGTGAAAAACTGTTTTTT.

V usage is TRBV10-3 and J usage is TRBJ2-5; D unresolved. Germline values: CDR1 ENHRY, CDR2 SYGVKD. V was pared by 10 bases and J by 7 bases, with 10 bases between. The CDR3 loop spans 10 amino acids. In DNA, the CDR3 is TGTGCCAGCAGCCGAGGGACCCAGTACTTC. This translates into CASSRGTQYF.

This clonotype was found a few times. V and J are TRBV12-3 or TRBV12-4 and TRBJ2-6; unclear D gene. This CDR3 comprises 15 residues. Trimming shortened V by 5 bases and J by 0 bases, and 8 bases separated the two germline ends. The CDR3 bases are TGTGCCAGCAGTCAGACGGGCTCTGGGGCCAACGTCCTGACTTTC. It specifies CASSQTGSGANVLTF.

This clonotype was observed a handful of times. The chain employs TRBV7-9 and TRBJ1-1, with 7 bases matching TRBD1. There are 19 residues in the CDR3. CDR1 and CDR2 (germline): SEHNR, FQNEAQ (reference sequence). V shed 4 bases and J 1 base; nucleotides not matched to a gene: 18. The chain's CDR3 is CASSSPRRGQAVRNTEAFF. CDR3 nucleotides: TGTGCCAGCAGCTCTCCCCGAAGAGGACAGGCCGTGCGGAACACTGAAGCTTTCTTT.

This clonotype was detected a few times. CDR3 nucleotide sequence: TGTGCCAGCAGCTTGGTTCGTCAGCTGAACACTGAAGCTTTCTTT. It is translated as CASSLVRQLNTEAFF. The chain links TRBV13 to TRBJ1-1; D unresolved. CDR1 and CDR2 (germline): PRHDT, FYEKMQ (reference sequence). Trimming pared 3 bases from V and 0 bases from J, leaving 11 bases between. This CDR3 contains 15 residues.

This clonotype was found many times. V usage is TRBV4-2 and J usage is TRBJ2-7, with D unresolved. Trimming took 0 bases from V and 4 from J, leaving 10 bases between them. CDR3 length: 14 amino acids. Germline lookup yields CDR1 LGHNA and CDR2 YNFKEQ. CDR3 in DNA: TGTGCCAGCAGCCAAGAAGGGTCGAAATACGAGCAGTACTTC. Translating it yields CASSQEGSKYEQYF.

There are many counts of this clonotype. The chain joins TRBV24-1 to TRBJ1-5; 8 nucleotides line up with TRBD1. CDR3 length: 19 amino acids. V was pared by 4 bases and J by 7 bases, with 20 bases of the junction left unmatched. The germline V gene encodes CDR1 KGHDR and CDR2 SFDVKD. The CDR3 reads CATSEYDKPFRGRWQPQHF. In DNA form, the CDR3 reads TGTGCCACCAGTGAATATGACAAACCCTTCAGGGGGCGGTGGCAGCCCCAGCATTTT.

The rearrangement links TRBV2 to TRBJ1-1, with a possible D match to TRBD1 (6 bases). The germline V gene has CDR1 SNHLY and CDR2 FYNNEI. V lost 2 bases and J 6 bases, leaving 10 bases between the germline ends. This CDR3 has 13 residues. CDR3 sequence reads: CASSEPGVPEAFF. The CDR3 nucleotides are TGTGCCAGCAGTGAACCAGGGGTCCCTGAAGCTTTCTTT.

This clonotype was recorded at least ten times. The rearrangement uses TRBV4-1 and TRBJ2-5; D gene unclear. Germline loops: CDR1 MGHRA, CDR2 YSYEKL. Trimming removed 6 bases at V and 5 bases at J, with 13 bases between. The CDR3 runs to 13 residues. CDR3 region: CASSRYVSETQYF. The CDR3 bases are TGCGCCAGCAGTCGTTATGTATCGGAGACCCAGTACTTC.

The rearrangement links TRBV4-1 to TRBJ2-1, with D unclear. The CDR3 runs 16 residues. Germline CDR1 is MGHRA and CDR2 is YSYEKL. With 0 bases removed from V and 3 bases from J, the gap between germline ends came to 12 bases. CDR3 protein: CASSQDLNGYYNEQFF. The CDR3, as DNA: TGCGCCAGCAGCCAAGATTTAAACGGATACTACAATGAGCAGTTCTTC.

This clonotype has only a few counts. The chain links TRBV11-1 to TRBJ2-1; a weak D match, TRBD1 (6 bases). This CDR3 has 15 amino acids. CDR1 SGHAT and CDR2 FQDESV come from the germline V gene (reference sequence). Trimming took 5 bases from V and 3 from J, leaving 14 bases between them. The CDR3 loop is CASSHQGNLYNEQFF. The CDR3 bases are TGTGCCAGCAGCCATCAGGGGAACCTCTACAATGAGCAGTTCTTC.

About this clonotype itself: A read error may explain this, as a much larger clone is one base away. The rearrangement links TRBV20-1 to TRBJ2-2, with D perhaps TRBD2 (5 bases). In germline, CDR1 is DFQATT, CDR2 SNEGSKA (reference sequence). This CDR3 comprises 14 residues. The CDR3 region is CSARPLQHTGELVF. The CDR3 bases are TGCAGTGCTAGACCGTTACAGCACACCGGGGAGCTGGTTTTT.

This clonotype showed up many times. The V gene is TRBV7-9, the J gene TRBJ2-7, with 8 bases that match TRBD2. V trimming: 2 bases; J trimming: 3 bases; junction bases outside the gene matches: 6. CDR1 is SEHNR, CDR2 FQNEAQ, per germline (reference sequence). This CDR3 contains 15 residues. CDR3 nucleotides: TGTGCCAGCAGCTTAAGCGGGGGACTCTACTACGAGCAGTACTTC. Translated, it gives CASSLSGGLYYEQYF.

This clonotype was picked up a small number of times. The J gene is TRBJ2-7, the V gene TRBV4-1, with 14 bases that match TRBD2. V shed 0 bases and J 8 bases; nucleotides not matched to a gene: 12. The germline V gene has CDR1 MGHRA and CDR2 YSYEKL. The length of the CDR3 is 18 residues. CDR3 in DNA: TGCGCCAGCAGCCAAGAGATTACCCCGGGACTAGCGGGGGTCAAGCAGTACTTC. Its translation: CASSQEITPGLAGVKQYF.

This clonotype was detected many times. The chain has TRBV12-3 or TRBV12-4 and TRBJ2-7; tentative D call: TRBD1 (5 bases). V shed 5 bases and J shed 2 bases, with 13 bases lying between them. This CDR3 spans 14 amino acids. The CDR3 loop reads CASSQGDPPYEQYF. In nucleotides, the CDR3 is TGTGCCAGCAGTCAAGGGGATCCGCCCTACGAGCAGTACTTC.